Sequencing of this T cell receptor beta chain was carried out in a study of control samples from healthy donors and cancer patients. This CDR3 spans 12 amino acids. V lost 4 bases and J 2 bases, leaving 5 bases between the germline ends. Germline loops: CDR1 ENHRY, CDR2 SYGVKD. The protocol was immunoSEQ multiplex PCR, while the TCRdb copy is restricted to in-frame clones and leaves out a portion. The sample yields around 30,000 clones, more than 85% seen once. Source material: PBMCs. This sequence originates from a woman aged 40 to 50 with lung cancer. The chain joins TRBV10-3 to TRBJ2-5, with D hard to call. The CDR3 reads CAISAEQETQYF. The CDR3 nucleotides are TGTGCCATCAGTGCAGAACAAGAGACCCAGTACTTC.